These 21 T cell receptor beta chains were all obtained from the same sample, sequenced in a study of multiple sclerosis patients with progressive multifocal leukoencephalopathy. Time point defined: before natalizumab initiation. TCRdb's copy holds only in-frame clones and misses some; the assay was immunoSEQ multiplex PCR. Among fewer than 35,000 clones listed, 85% to 95% were seen once. Sequencing was performed on PBMCs. The receptors come from a man aged 25 to 45 with multiple sclerosis.

The chain couples TRBV10-3 to TRBJ1-1, with TRBD1 matching over 7 bases. Trimming at V came to 7 bases and at J to 5 bases, leaving 10 bases not matched to a gene. CDR3 size: 14 residues. CDR1 and CDR2 (germline): ENHRY, SYGVKD. The CDR3 sequence is CAITQDRLGTEAFF. The CDR3 DNA reads TGTGCCATCACTCAGGACAGGTTGGGTACTGAAGCTTTCTTT.

The V call is TRBV18, the J call TRBJ2-7; D gene uncertain. Trimming stripped 3 bases from V and 5 bases from J, with 14 bases between. The CDR3 runs to 14 residues. Germline CDR1 and CDR2: KGHSH and LQKENI. CDR3: CASSPPRPPNEQYF. The CDR3 nucleotides read TGTGCCAGCTCACCCCCCCGTCCACCCAACGAGCAGTACTTC. The variable domain in full, with the rest retrieved from reference TRBV18 and TRBJ2-7, is NAGVMQNPRHLVRRRGQEARLRCSPMKGHSHVYWYRQLPEEGLKFMVYLQKENIIDESGMPKERFSAEFPKEGPSILRIQQVVRGDSAAYFCASSPPRPPNEQYFGPGTRLTVT.

This sequence joins TRBV10-1 and TRBJ2-2, with a tentative D call TRBD2 (6 bases). CDR3 length: 16 amino acids. Germline V gene lookup returns CDR1 WNHNN and CDR2 SYGVQD (reference sequence). V was trimmed by 6 bases and J by 0 bases, leaving 14 bases between them. CDR3 sequence (DNA): TGCGCCAGCAGCCGGGAGCCGGGAGCGAACACCGGGGAGCTGTTTTTT. Its protein product is CASSREPGANTGELFF.

The chain combines TRBV5-1 with TRBJ1-1; D is possibly TRBD1 (6 bases). The CDR3 is 15 amino acids. V shed 3 bases and J shed 1 base, with 13 bases lying between them. CDR1 is SGHRS and CDR2 is YFSETQ in the germline V gene. The DNA of the CDR3 is TGCGCCAGCAGCTCAGCAGGGGTTGAGAACACTGAAGCTTTCTTT. Amino acids: CASSSAGVENTEAFF.

The chain joins TRBV27 to TRBJ2-1, with D tentatively TRBD2 (6 bases). The CDR3 is made up of 16 amino acids. Germline V gives CDR1 MNHEY, CDR2 SMNVEV (reference sequence). The V end lost 7 bases, the J end lost 4 bases, and 20 bases lay between the germline ends. The CDR3 nucleotides are TGTGCCAGCACCACCTACGGGAGAACCCGTTACAATGAGCAGTTCTTC. Translating it yields CASTTYGRTRYNEQFF.

The J gene is TRBJ1-1, the V gene TRBV7-8, with a possible D match to TRBD1 (5 bases). The CDR3 length is 16 residues. The germline V gene has CDR1 SGHVS and CDR2 FQNEAQ. The V gene lost 4 bases and the J gene lost 7 bases, with 22 bases spanning the gap. CDR3 residues: CASSSVTVTSRVEAFF. CDR3 sequence (DNA): TGTGCCAGCAGCTCAGTGACAGTTACCTCTCGGGTTGAAGCTTTCTTT.

This clone was recorded once. The chain couples TRBV12-5 to TRBJ2-7, with 9 bases that match TRBD1. After removal of 8 bases from V and 3 bases from J, the junction contained 8 bases not matched to a gene. Germline V gene data show CDR1 as LGHNT and CDR2 as FRNRAP. The CDR3 length is 14 residues. The CDR3 loop reads CASTYTGGSYEQYF. Here the CDR3 DNA reads TGTGCTAGTACCTATACAGGGGGCAGCTACGAGCAGTACTTC.

V gene TRBV19 combines with J gene TRBJ2-2; D is uncertain. Trimming pared 7 bases from V and 1 base from J, leaving 7 bases between. Germline assignment: CDR1 LNHDA and CDR2 SQIVND (reference sequence). The CDR3 is made up of 13 amino acids. CDR3 protein: CASTKVNTGELFF. The CDR3 region has the DNA TGTGCCAGTACGAAAGTGAACACCGGGGAGCTGTTTTTT. The variable domain in full, with the rest retrieved from reference TRBV19 and TRBJ2-2, is DGGITQSPKYLFRKEGQNVTLSCEQNLNHDAMYWYRQDPGQGLRLIYYSQIVNDFQKGDIAEGYSVSREKKESFPLTVTSAQKNPTAFYLCASTKVNTGELFFGEGSRLTVL.

This clone was seen once. In DNA form, the CDR3 reads TGTGCCAGCAGTTTAAGGGTTGCCCCAAGCAATCAGCCCCAGCATTTT. This translates into CASSLRVAPSNQPQHF. The V and J genes are TRBV28 and TRBJ1-5; D remains unclear. There are 16 residues in the CDR3. Per the germline V gene, CDR1 is MDHEN and CDR2 is SYDVKM. V lost 2 bases to trimming and J lost 1 base, with 12 bases between them.

The rearrangement uses TRBV5-8 and TRBJ2-5; D unresolved. V was shortened by 0 bases and J by 5 bases, with 14 bases between the two germline ends. The CDR3 totals 15 residues. Per germline, CDR1 SGHTS and CDR2 YDEGEE. In DNA form, the CDR3 reads TGTGCCAGCAGCTTGGCCGGTCTGGGGATGGAGACCCAGTACTTC. It is translated as CASSLAGLGMETQYF.

The chain recombines TRBV15 with TRBJ1-1, with TRBD1 identical over 11 bases. CDR1 is LNHNV and CDR2 is YYDKDF in the germline V gene (reference sequence). The CDR3 consists of 17 residues. V shed 3 bases, J shed 6 bases, and the junction held 12 bases outside the gene matches. This CDR3 reads CATSSWPGQGELAEAFF. CDR3 nucleotides: TGTGCCACCAGCAGCTGGCCGGGACAGGGGGAATTGGCTGAAGCTTTCTTT.

The chain joins TRBV19 to TRBJ1-1; the D gene is possibly TRBD1 (5 bases). This CDR3 has 14 residues. With 8 bases removed from V and 0 bases from J, the gap between germline ends came to 13 bases. The V gene's germline CDR1 is LNHDA and CDR2 SQIVND (reference sequence). DNA for the CDR3: TGTGCCAGTGACTCCGGGACGGTGAACACTGAAGCTTTCTTT. Protein sequence: CASDSGTVNTEAFF.

The chain joins TRBV9 to TRBJ2-1; no clear D. Looked up from germline, CDR1 is SGDLS and CDR2 is YYNGEE. V lost 3 bases, J lost 6 bases, and 7 bases lay in between. The CDR3 is 12 amino acids. The CDR3 nucleotides are TGTGCCAGCAGCGCCCTCACCAATGAGCAGTTCTTC. It translates to CASSALTNEQFF.

This chain links TRBV7-2 with TRBJ2-3; 7 bases fit TRBD1. In germline, CDR1 is SGHTA, CDR2 FQGNSA. The V gene end was trimmed by 5 bases and the J gene end by 4 bases; junction bases not matched to a gene: 12. There are 16 residues in the CDR3. CDR3 loop: CASSTHLTGTADTQYF. In nucleotides, the CDR3 is TGTGCCAGCAGCACACACTTGACAGGGACGGCAGATACGCAGTATTTT.

The chain links TRBV4-3 to TRBJ2-6; 8 bases match TRBD2. Germline V lookup: CDR1 LGHNA, CDR2 YSLEER. This CDR3 region has 19 residues. V shed 2 bases and J 1 base; nucleotides not matched to a gene: 10. Here the CDR3 DNA reads TGCGCCAGCAGCCAAAGTAGGGGTGCGGGAGGATCTGGGGCCAACGTCCTGACTTTC. Translation: CASSQSRGAGGSGANVLTF.

The J gene is TRBJ2-1, the V gene TRBV7-6; D not certain. Germline lookup yields CDR1 SGHVS and CDR2 FNYEAQ. This CDR3 is built from 11 residues. V was shortened by 5 bases and J by 8 bases, with 7 bases between the two germline ends. The CDR3 region is CASSPGHEQFF. The CDR3, as DNA: TGTGCCAGCAGCCCCGGACATGAGCAGTTCTTC.

This chain links TRBV5-1 with TRBJ2-2, with D unclear. From germline, CDR1 is SGHRS and CDR2 YFSETQ. Trimming stripped 4 bases from V and 6 bases from J, with 19 bases between. The length of the CDR3 is 16 residues. CDR3: CASSTTPALGSGELFF. CDR3 nucleotides: TGCGCCAGCAGCACGACCCCCGCTCTGGGGTCCGGGGAGCTGTTTTTT.

The chain couples TRBV2 to TRBJ1-3; TRBD1 is a possible D gene (5 bases). V was clipped by 3 bases and J by 6 bases, with 12 bases between them. The CDR3 length is 14 residues. Germline-derived CDR1 and CDR2 are SNHLY and FYNNEI. The CDR3 region is CASSEGPHKNTIYF. CDR3 in DNA: TGTGCCAGCAGTGAGGGGCCTCATAAAAACACCATATATTTT. The full variable domain, completed using reference TRBV2 and TRBJ1-3, is EPEVTQTPSHQVTQMGQEVILRCVPISNHLYFYWYRQILGQKVEFLVSFYNNEISEKSEIFDDQFSVERPDGSNFTLKIRSTKLEDSAMYFCASSEGPHKNTIYFGEGSWLTVV.

The rearrangement joins TRBV4-1 to TRBJ2-5; TRBD2 agrees at 8 bases. With V trimmed by 5 bases and J by 1 base, 3 bases remained unmatched. CDR1 is MGHRA, CDR2 YSYEKL, per germline. There are 14 residues in the CDR3. Written as DNA, the CDR3 is TGCGCCAGCAGCGTCGGGAGGGCCCAAGAGACCCAGTACTTC. Amino acids: CASSVGRAQETQYF.

This clone was detected once. This chain connects TRBV27 to TRBJ2-1, with TRBD2 identical over 8 bases. Per germline, CDR1 MNHEY and CDR2 SMNVEV (reference sequence). The CDR3 contains 17 residues. The ends lost 7 bases at V and 2 bases at J; junction bases unmatched: 13. In DNA form, the CDR3 reads TGTGCCAGCACCGAGGATCTGAGCGGGAGACCCTACAATGAGCAGTTCTTC. This encodes CASTEDLSGRPYNEQFF.

This clone was counted once. J is TRBJ1-1 and V is TRBV7-9; D possibly corresponds to TRBD1 (6 bases). The CDR3 runs to 13 residues. The V and J ends lost 6 bases and 1 base respectively, with 9 bases between them. Germline V gene sequence: CDR1 SEHNR, CDR2 FQNEAQ (reference sequence). The CDR3 nucleotides are TGTGCCAGCAGGACAGGACAGAACACTGAAGCTTTCTTT. This sequence encodes CASRTGQNTEAFF.